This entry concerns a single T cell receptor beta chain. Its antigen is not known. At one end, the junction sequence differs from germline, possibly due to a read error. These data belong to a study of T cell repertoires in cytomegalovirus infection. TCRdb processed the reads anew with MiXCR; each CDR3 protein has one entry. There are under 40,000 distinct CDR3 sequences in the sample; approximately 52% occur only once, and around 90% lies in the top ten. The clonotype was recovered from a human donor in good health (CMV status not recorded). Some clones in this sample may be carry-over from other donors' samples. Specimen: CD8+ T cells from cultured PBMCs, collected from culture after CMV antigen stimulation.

CDR3 bases: TGTACCAGCAGCCCCTTACTAGCGGGGCCGACCTACGAGCAGTACTTC. Protein product: CTSSPLLAGPTYEQYF. The chain carries TRBV11-2 and TRBJ2-7; 10 nucleotides agree with TRBD2. The CDR3 is 16 amino acids. Germline V gene data show CDR1 as SGHAT and CDR2 as FQNNGV.